This entry concerns a single T cell receptor (beta chain). The target antigen is unknown. A single base separates this from a much larger clone, so it may be a read error. This likely comes from a read error, as the CDR3 has no conserved phenylalanine or tryptophan at its end. A library of TCRbeta sequences, prepared with unique molecular identifiers, was generated. TCRdb itself ran the PCR reads through MiXCR, one entry per CDR3 protein. The profile shows fewer than 700,000 distinct CDR3 sequences, 10% to 15% of them singletons. These data originate in a study of T-cell reconstitution after alpha-beta-depleted transplantation in children. Notes on the study in general: T-cell numbers and diversity, one year after transplant, stemmed largely from T cells that were newly produced. Expanded graft clones numbering several hundred reportedly gave rise to alpha-beta T cells about two months after transplant. Where some patients showed high TCRbeta diversity at day 60, it came from recipient T cells and thymic progenitors that had survived.

With 2 bases clipped from V and 6 bases from J, the junction kept 5 bases outside the gene matches. The CDR3 is 15 amino acids. Per germline, CDR1 MNHEY and CDR2 SMNVEV (reference sequence). This chain uses TRBV27 with TRBJ2-3; 10 nucleotides match TRBD2. The material sequenced was PBMCs, mostly from graft donor cells, taken 360 days after TCRalphabeta/CD19-depleted stem cell transplant. The TCR comes from a male patient aged 10-17 years who had a stem cell transplant for acute myeloid leukemia, so the T cells may come from the graft donor. CDR3: CASSLGLAVMDTQYS. The CDR3, as DNA: TGTGCCAGCAGTTTAGGACTAGCGGTGATGGATACGCAGTATTCT.